The 9 T cell receptor beta chains in this list originate from one sample, sequenced in a study of cytomegalovirus exposure and HLA in healthy donors. The primer mix had 60 Vbeta and 13 Jbeta primers. This table comes from immunoSEQ multiplex PCR, and its TCRdb copy is limited to in-frame clones, with some not included. The sample yields over 50,000 clones, approximately 80% seen once. Sequencing was performed on PBMCs. The receptors were gathered from a female donor in good health and CMV-seronegative.

This clone was detected once. The chain employs TRBV30 and TRBJ1-2; the D gene is possibly TRBD1 (5 bases). The V gene's germline CDR1 is GTSNPN and CDR2 SVGIG (reference sequence). The CDR3 is made up of 13 amino acids. V lost 2 bases, J lost 4 bases, and 11 bases lay in between. CDR3 sequence reads: CAWSSGGTYGYTF. The DNA of the CDR3 is TGTGCCTGGAGTTCCGGGGGGACCTATGGCTACACCTTC.

The chain employs TRBV5-5 and TRBJ2-6; D possibly corresponds to TRBD1 (8 bases). The germline V gene encodes CDR1 SGHKS and CDR2 YYEKEE (reference sequence). This CDR3 is 15 amino acids long. Deletions cut 4 bases from V and 11 bases from J, with 19 bases between. The DNA for the CDR3 is TGTGCCAGCAGCCCCAGCACAGGGGGGAGGGACGTCCTGACTTTC. This translates into CASSPSTGGRDVLTF.

The chain recombines TRBV9 with TRBJ1-6; weak D call: TRBD1 (5 bases). CDR3 length: 14 amino acids. Trimming took off 0 bases at V and 13 bases at J, with 14 bases between the two ends. Germline values: CDR1 SGDLS, CDR2 YYNGEE. Written as DNA, the CDR3 is TGTGCCAGCAGCGTAGGGGGCGGATTTAATCCCCTCCACTTT. This translates into CASSVGGGFNPLHF.

This chain joins TRBV19 and TRBJ1-6, with D perhaps matching TRBD1 (5 bases). Germline loops: CDR1 LNHDA, CDR2 SQIVND (reference sequence). The CDR3 consists of 15 residues. Trimming removed 11 bases from V and 3 bases from J, with 17 bases in between. The CDR3 is CAAQSRVHYNSPLHF. The DNA for the CDR3 is TGTGCCGCCCAGAGCAGGGTTCACTATAATTCACCCCTCCACTTT.

This sequence joins TRBV19 and TRBJ2-7; 7 nucleotides line up with TRBD1. The trim removed 1 base at V and 6 bases at J, leaving 9 bases unmatched. The germline gives CDR1 LNHDA, CDR2 SQIVND (reference sequence). The CDR3 has 15 residues. The CDR3 loop is CASSIVGGQWGEQYF. DNA for the CDR3: TGTGCCAGTAGTATAGTAGGGGGCCAGTGGGGCGAGCAGTACTTC.

This chain uses TRBV30 with TRBJ1-1, with a possible D match to TRBD1 (5 bases). The CDR3 has 14 residues. Germline CDR1 reads GTSNPN; CDR2 reads SVGIG (reference sequence). V lost 3 bases and J lost 1, with 12 bases in between. The CDR3 loop reads CAWSQGRGNTEAFF. CDR3 nucleotides: TGTGCCTGGAGCCAGGGTAGGGGGAACACTGAAGCTTTCTTT. Using reference TRBV30 and TRBJ1-1 for the parts outside the CDR3, the full variable domain is SQTIHQWPATLVQPVGSPLSLECTVEGTSNPNLYWYRQAAGRGLQLLFYSVGIGQISSEVPQNLSASRPQDRQFILSSKKLLLSDSGFYLCAWSQGRGNTEAFFGQGTRLTVV.

V and J are TRBV4-1 and TRBJ2-5, with 9 bases matching TRBD2. The V gene's germline CDR1 is MGHRA and CDR2 YSYEKL. V lost 4 bases, J lost 1 base, and 4 bases stayed unmatched. The CDR3 has 15 residues. The CDR3 bases are TGCGCCAGCAGCCCGATGGGACTAGCCCAAGAGACCCAGTACTTC. Its translation is CASSPMGLAQETQYF.

The V call is TRBV7-8, the J call TRBJ1-1, with D possibly matching TRBD1 (6 bases). The CDR3 contains 15 residues. Germline lookup yields CDR1 SGHVS and CDR2 FQNEAQ. V lost 1 base, J lost 4 bases, and 13 bases lay in between. The chain's CDR3 is CASSLGAKGGTEAFF. The CDR3 DNA is TGTGCCAGCAGCTTAGGGGCAAAAGGGGGCACTGAAGCTTTCTTT. Based on the CDR3 plus reference TRBV7-8 and TRBJ1-1, the full variable domain is GAGVSQSPRYKVAKRGQDVALRCDPISGHVSLFWYQQALGQGPEFLTYFQNEAQLDKSGLPSDRFFAERPEGSVSTLKIQRTQQEDSAVYLCASSLGAKGGTEAFFGQGTRLTVV.

This sequence joins TRBV14 and TRBJ2-7; 7 bases are shared with TRBD2. The CDR3 has 20 amino acids. The V segment lost 0 bases and the J segment 2 bases; nucleotides outside the gene matches: 19. Looked up from germline, CDR1 is SGHDN and CDR2 is FVKESK. CDR3 DNA sequence: TGTGCCAGCAGCCAAGAGGGACGGGAGGATCAAGGGTGTCAGCCCTACGAGCAGTACTTC. Protein: CASSQEGREDQGCQPYEQYF.